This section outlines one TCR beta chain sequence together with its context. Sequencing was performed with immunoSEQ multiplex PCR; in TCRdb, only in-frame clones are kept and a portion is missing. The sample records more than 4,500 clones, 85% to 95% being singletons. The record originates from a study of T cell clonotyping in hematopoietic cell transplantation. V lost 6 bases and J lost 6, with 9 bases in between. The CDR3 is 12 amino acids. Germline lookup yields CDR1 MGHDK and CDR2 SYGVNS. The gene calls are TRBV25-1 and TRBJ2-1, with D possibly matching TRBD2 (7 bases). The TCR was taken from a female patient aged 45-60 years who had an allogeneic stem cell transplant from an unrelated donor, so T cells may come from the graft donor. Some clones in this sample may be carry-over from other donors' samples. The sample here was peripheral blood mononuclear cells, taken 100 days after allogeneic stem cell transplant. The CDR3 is CASRRGGNEQFF. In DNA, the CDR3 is TGTGCCAGCAGGAGGGGGGGCAATGAGCAGTTCTTC.